This T cell receptor beta chain emerged from a study of graft-versus-host responses after intestinal transplantation. Study overall: Grafts were multivisceral, liver-intestinal, or isolated intestinal. Uniformly, recipients were administered anti-thymocyte globulin induction with subsequent tacrolimus and steroids for 3 to 4 years. Findings and limits, study-wide: Ileal or blood samples showed some GvH clones first, and such clones were also found in recipient marrow.

Remarks on this clone: What it recognizes is unknown.

Repertoires were generated with immunoSEQ multiplex PCR, while TCRdb's copy carries only in-frame clones and drops some. The data show about 3,200 clones, with just over 90% seen just once and approximately 4% held by the top ten. The posterior iliac crest or another site supplied bone marrow after transplant. This CDR3 region has 18 residues. The rearrangement uses TRBV21-1 and TRBJ1-4. TRBV21-1 is a listed pseudogene. This sample comprised bone marrow, obtained approximately 56 weeks after transplant. The receptor was derived from a human patient who received an intestinal transplant, so some T cells may come from the graft donor. CDR3 in DNA: TGTGCCAGCAGGTGGGTCGTAGGCTACAAGGTGCATAATGAAAAACTGTTTTTT. It codes for CASRWVVGYKVHNEKLFF.